The sequence of this TCR beta chain was determined in a study of T-cell reconstitution after alpha-beta-depleted transplantation in children. The V gene's germline CDR1 is MGHDK and CDR2 SYGVNS. This CDR3 contains 13 residues. V was pared by 4 bases and J by 4 bases, with 3 bases of the junction left unmatched. As it was prepared, the TCRbeta library received unique molecular identifiers. TCRdb called the PCR reads again in MiXCR, with one record for every CDR3 protein. The sample has about 460,000 distinct CDR3 sequences; about 12% are singletons. This clonotype was counted many times. This receptor was taken from a human donor who donated a stem cell graft to a child with combined immunodeficiency. The source material was PBMCs from the stem cell graft donor, sampled from the stem cell graft. The rearrangement joins TRBV25-1 to TRBJ1-2, with TRBD1 identical over 7 bases. This CDR3 reads CASSADRFYGYTF. The CDR3 bases are TGTGCCAGCAGTGCGGACAGGTTCTATGGCTACACCTTC.